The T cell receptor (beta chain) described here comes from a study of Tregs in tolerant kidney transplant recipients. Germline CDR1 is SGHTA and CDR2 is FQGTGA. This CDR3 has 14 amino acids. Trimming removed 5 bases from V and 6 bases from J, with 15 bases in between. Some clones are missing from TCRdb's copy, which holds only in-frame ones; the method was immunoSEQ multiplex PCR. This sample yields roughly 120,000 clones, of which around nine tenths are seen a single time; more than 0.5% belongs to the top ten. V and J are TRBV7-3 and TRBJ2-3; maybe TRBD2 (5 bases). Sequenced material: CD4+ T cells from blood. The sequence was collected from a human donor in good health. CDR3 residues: CASSPRGSSDTQYF. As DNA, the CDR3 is TGTGCCAGCAGCCCCAGAGGGAGTTCGGATACGCAGTATTTT.